Below, 2 T cell receptor beta chains from the same sample are listed, as sequenced in a study of blood T cell repertoires in COVID-19. This table comes from immunoSEQ multiplex PCR, and its TCRdb copy is limited to in-frame clones, with some not included. The sample has approximately 72,000 clones; roughly 86% are singletons. Sequences were obtained from peripheral blood. Source of these receptors: a man aged 60-69 years with acute or convalescent COVID-19.

The rearrangement joins TRBV24-1 to TRBJ1-2; D is possibly TRBD1 (6 bases). The germline gives CDR1 KGHDR, CDR2 SFDVKD. This CDR3 has 16 amino acids. V shed 3 bases and J shed 2 bases, with 15 bases lying between them. The CDR3 nucleotides read TGTGCCACCAGTGATGGATCCGGGGGGCGCAACTATGGCTACACCTTC. Its protein is CATSDGSGGRNYGYTF.

In its sample, this clone was seen once. This chain uses TRBV11-2 with TRBJ1-1, with 9 bases identical to TRBD1. The CDR3 consists of 13 residues. V shed 10 bases, J shed 0 bases, and the junction held 3 bases outside the gene matches. Germline values: CDR1 SGHAT, CDR2 FQNNGV. Written as DNA, the CDR3 is TGTGCCACAGGGACAGGGATGAACACTGAAGCTTTCTTT. Its translation: CATGTGMNTEAFF.